This TCR beta chain was sequenced for a study of STAT3 mutations in large granular lymphocyte leukemia. Points from the study as a whole: Every T-LGLL patient had at least one immunodominant TCRbeta clonotype. Some patients had persisting codominant clonotypes that could mask small clones.

Germline lookup yields CDR1 GTSNPN and CDR2 SVGIG (reference sequence). V lost 2 bases to trimming and J lost 10 bases, with 9 bases between them. The CDR3 totals 11 residues. A note on this clone: Its antigen is not known.

Produced via immunoSEQ multiplex PCR; TCRdb's table is partial and in-frame only. The sample shows around 4,700 clones, less than 65% of them seen only once. The chain recombines TRBV30 with TRBJ2-1; D unresolved. Sequenced: peripheral blood mononuclear cells. The TCR was taken from a man aged 55 to 70 with T-cell large granular lymphocyte leukemia. Some clones in this sample may be carry-over from other donors' samples. CDR3 amino acids: CAWSKTEEQFF. DNA for the CDR3: TGTGCCTGGAGTAAGACGGAGGAGCAGTTCTTC.